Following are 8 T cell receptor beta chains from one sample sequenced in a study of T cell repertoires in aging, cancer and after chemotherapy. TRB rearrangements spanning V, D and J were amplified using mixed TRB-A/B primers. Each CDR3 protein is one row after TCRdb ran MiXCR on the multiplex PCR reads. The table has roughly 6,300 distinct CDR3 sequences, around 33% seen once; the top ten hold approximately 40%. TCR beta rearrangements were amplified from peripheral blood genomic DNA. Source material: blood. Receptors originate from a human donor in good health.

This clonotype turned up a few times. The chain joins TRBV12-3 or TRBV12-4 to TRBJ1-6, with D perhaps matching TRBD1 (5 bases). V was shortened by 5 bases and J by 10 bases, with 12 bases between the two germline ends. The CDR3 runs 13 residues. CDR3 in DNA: TGTGCCAGCAGTGGACAATTATACTCACCCCTCCACTTT. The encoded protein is CASSGQLYSPLHF.

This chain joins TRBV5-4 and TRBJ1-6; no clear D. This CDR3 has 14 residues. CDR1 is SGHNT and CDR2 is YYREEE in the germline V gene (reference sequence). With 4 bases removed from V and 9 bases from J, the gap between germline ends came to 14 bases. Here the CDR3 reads CASSRQEGRSPLHF. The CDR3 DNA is TGTGCCAGCAGCCGCCAGGAAGGTCGTTCACCCCTCCACTTT.

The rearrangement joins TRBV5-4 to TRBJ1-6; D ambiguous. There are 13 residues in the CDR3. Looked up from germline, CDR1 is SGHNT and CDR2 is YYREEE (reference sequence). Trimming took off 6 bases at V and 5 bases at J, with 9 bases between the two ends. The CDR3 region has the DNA TGTGCCAGCAAGGGTGAAAATAATTCACCCCTCCACTTT. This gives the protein CASKGENNSPLHF.

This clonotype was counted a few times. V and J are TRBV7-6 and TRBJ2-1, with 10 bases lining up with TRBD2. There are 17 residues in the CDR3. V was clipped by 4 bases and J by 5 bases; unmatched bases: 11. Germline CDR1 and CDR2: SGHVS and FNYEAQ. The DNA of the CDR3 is TGTGCCAGCAGCTACCCCTCCGGGACTAGCGCTGACAATGAGCAGTTCTTC. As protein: CASSYPSGTSADNEQFF.

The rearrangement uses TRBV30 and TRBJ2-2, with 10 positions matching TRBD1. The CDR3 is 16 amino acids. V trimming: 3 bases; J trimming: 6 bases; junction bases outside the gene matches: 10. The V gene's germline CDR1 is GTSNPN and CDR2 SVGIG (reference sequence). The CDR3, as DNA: TGTGCCTGGAGAGACAGGGGGCGTTTGTGGGCCGGGGAGCTGTTTTTT. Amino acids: CAWRDRGRLWAGELFF.

The CDR3 loop is CATSRDSQGDNEQYF. CDR3 sequence (DNA): TGTGCCACCAGCAGGGACTCACAGGGAGACAACGAGCAGTACTTC. The chain recombines TRBV15 with TRBJ2-7; TRBD1 might be the D (6 bases). CDR1 LNHNV and CDR2 YYDKDF come from the germline V gene (reference sequence). This CDR3 is 15 amino acids long. Trimming stripped 3 bases from V and 5 bases from J, with 17 bases between.

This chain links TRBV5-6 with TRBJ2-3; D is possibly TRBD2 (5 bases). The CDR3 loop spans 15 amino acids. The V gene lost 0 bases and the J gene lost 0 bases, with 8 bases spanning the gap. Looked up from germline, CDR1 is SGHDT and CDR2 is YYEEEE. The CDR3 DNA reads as TGTGCCAGCAGCTTGGAACGCGGGAGCACAGATACGCAGTATTTT. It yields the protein CASSLERGSTDTQYF. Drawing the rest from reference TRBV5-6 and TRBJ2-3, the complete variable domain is DAGVTQSPTHLIKTRGQQVTLRCSPKSGHDTVSWYQQALGQGPQFIFQYYEEEERQRGNFPDRFSGHQFPNYSSELNVNALLLGDSALYLCASSLERGSTDTQYFGPGTRLTVL.

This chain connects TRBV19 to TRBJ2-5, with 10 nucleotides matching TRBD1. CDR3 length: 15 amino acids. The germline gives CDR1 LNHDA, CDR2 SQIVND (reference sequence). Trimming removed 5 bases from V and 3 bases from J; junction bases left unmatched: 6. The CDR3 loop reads CASSPVGTGEETQYF. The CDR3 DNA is TGTGCCAGTAGTCCAGTCGGGACAGGGGAAGAGACCCAGTACTTC.